Presented here are 24 T cell receptor beta chains from one specimen sequenced in a study of OX40 agonist ivuxolimab in advanced cancers. The repertoire was sequenced with immunoSEQ multiplex PCR; TCRdb's copy has only in-frame clones and lacks some. The sample holds 55,000 to 85,000 clones, around 86% seen once. Specimen: CD4+ or CD8+ T cells sorted from blood, collected in a trial of the OX40 agonist ivuxolimab. Receptors were obtained from an adult with an advanced solid tumor such as melanoma, head and neck, liver or kidney cancer.

This clone has only a few counts. The CDR3 here is CASSPAGVEQFF. CDR3 nucleotides: TGTGCCAGCTCACCAGCGGGGGTTGAGCAGTTCTTC. The chain carries TRBV18 and TRBJ2-1; 7 bases agree with TRBD2. Germline V gene data show CDR1 as KGHSH and CDR2 as LQKENI. The CDR3 runs to 12 residues. With V trimmed by 2 bases and J by 9 bases, 1 base remained unmatched.

The CDR3 DNA reads as TGTGCCAGCAGCGCGGAACAGGGCGAATCACCCCTCCACTTT. Translated: CASSAEQGESPLHF. The V and J genes are TRBV4-2 and TRBJ1-6; perhaps TRBD1 as D (6 bases). CDR3 length equals 14 residues. Per the germline V gene, CDR1 is LGHNA and CDR2 is YNFKEQ. Trimming left V 5 bases short and J 10 bases short, with 15 bases between.

V gene TRBV6-6 combines with J gene TRBJ1-1; 8 nucleotides line up with TRBD1. Germline values: CDR1 MNHNY, CDR2 SVGAGI (reference sequence). V dropped 4 bases and J dropped 8; count of bases not matched to a gene: 12. CDR3 length equals 15 residues. CDR3 sequence: CASSFYPGTGTEAFF. CDR3 DNA sequence: TGTGCCAGCAGTTTTTATCCCGGGACAGGCACCGAAGCTTTCTTT.

CDR3 sequence reads: CAWSTSGNQPQHF. CDR3 in DNA: TGTGCCTGGAGTACAAGTGGGAATCAGCCCCAGCATTTT. The chain is built from TRBV30 and TRBJ1-5; D gene unclear. The CDR3 is 13 amino acids. The V gene's germline CDR1 is GTSNPN and CDR2 SVGIG (reference sequence). Trimming shortened V by 2 bases and J by 4 bases, and 9 bases separated the two germline ends.

The chain carries TRBV15 and TRBJ1-2; D remains ambiguous. Germline V CDR1 and CDR2: LNHNV, YYDKDF (reference sequence). The CDR3 sequence is 15 residues long. Trimming cost V 1 base and J 2 bases, with 11 bases left between them. CDR3 amino acids: CATSRARTENYGYTF. In nucleotides, the CDR3 is TGTGCCACCAGCAGAGCTCGGACTGAAAACTATGGCTACACCTTC.

V gene TRBV7-9 combines with J gene TRBJ1-1, with D unresolved. This CDR3 has 12 amino acids. CDR1 is SEHNR and CDR2 is FQNEAQ in the germline V gene (reference sequence). Trimming pared 2 bases from V and 7 bases from J, leaving 8 bases between. The CDR3 region is CASSLFPGEAFF. In nucleotides, the CDR3 is TGTGCCAGCAGCTTATTTCCGGGTGAAGCTTTCTTT.

V is TRBV5-1 and J is TRBJ2-1; D could derive from TRBD1 or TRBD2 (6 bases each). Germline assignment: CDR1 SGHRS and CDR2 YFSETQ. V gave up 5 bases and J gave up 4 bases, with 13 bases separating them. This CDR3 comprises 14 residues. CDR3 region: CASSFSGAYNEQFF. CDR3 nucleotides: TGCGCCAGCAGTTTCTCGGGGGCATACAATGAGCAGTTCTTC.

J is TRBJ1-4 and V is TRBV19; 9 bases align to TRBD1. J lost 3 bases, V lost 5 bases, and 4 bases had no gene match. Germline V gene sequence: CDR1 LNHDA, CDR2 SQIVND (reference sequence). The CDR3 runs 15 residues. CDR3 region: CASSVGQGPNEKLFF. Here the CDR3 DNA reads TGTGCCAGTAGTGTTGGACAGGGGCCTAATGAAAAACTGTTTTTT. The full variable domain, its missing parts supplied by reference TRBV19 and TRBJ1-4, is DGGITQSPKYLFRKEGQNVTLSCEQNLNHDAMYWYRQDPGQGLRLIYYSQIVNDFQKGDIAEGYSVSREKKESFPLTVTSAQKNPTAFYLCASSVGQGPNEKLFFGSGTQLSVL.

This clone was detected a few times. The chain uses TRBV5-1 and TRBJ1-6, with 9 bases matching TRBD1. CDR3 length: 14 residues. Germline CDR1 SGHRS, CDR2 YFSETQ. V lost 3 bases and J lost 7; bases outside the gene matches: 2. DNA for the CDR3: TGCGCCAGCAGCTCCGGGACAGGGAATTCACCCCTCCACTTT. This gives the protein CASSSGTGNSPLHF.

The chain links TRBV28 to TRBJ1-2; tentative D call: TRBD1 (6 bases). The V gene's germline CDR1 is MDHEN and CDR2 SYDVKM. The V gene lost 4 bases and the J gene lost 4 bases, with 16 bases spanning the gap. There are 15 residues in the CDR3. CDR3: CASSSVRRGSYGYTF. The CDR3 nucleotides read TGTGCCAGCAGTTCCGTCCGCAGGGGTAGCTATGGCTACACCTTC.

The chain recombines TRBV7-9 with TRBJ1-4; D is unclear. Trimming shortened V by 5 bases and J by 3 bases, and 13 bases separated the two germline ends. Germline CDR1 and CDR2: SEHNR and FQNEAQ (reference sequence). The CDR3 is 15 amino acids. CDR3 protein: CASSALNGPNEKLFF. In DNA form, the CDR3 reads TGTGCCAGCAGCGCCCTGAATGGCCCTAATGAAAAACTGTTTTTT.

This clone came up once. The chain combines TRBV27 with TRBJ2-1; 8 bases fit TRBD1. From germline, CDR1 is MNHEY and CDR2 SMNVEV (reference sequence). The CDR3 length is 17 residues. The V and J ends lost 4 bases and 6 bases, in that order; junction bases with no gene match: 14. The CDR3 protein is CASSSQYRDRRGNEQFF. The DNA of the CDR3 is TGTGCCAGCAGTTCTCAATACCGGGACAGGAGGGGCAATGAGCAGTTCTTC.

The V call is TRBV2, the J call TRBJ2-5; 7 positions agree with TRBD1. CDR1 is SNHLY, CDR2 FYNNEI, per germline. Trimming took 9 bases from V and 2 from J; bases not matched to a gene: 9. The CDR3 is 14 residues long. CDR3 DNA sequence: TGTGCCAGGGCCTGGACAGGAGAGCAAGAGACCCAGTACTTC. The encoded protein is CARAWTGEQETQYF. The whole variable domain, filled in from reference TRBV2 and TRBJ2-5, reads EPEVTQTPSHQVTQMGQEVILRCVPISNHLYFYWYRQILGQKVEFLVSFYNNEISEKSEIFDDQFSVERPDGSNFTLKIRSTKLEDSAMYFCARAWTGEQETQYFGPGTRLLVL.

This clone was counted a single time. The DNA of the CDR3 is TGTGCCAGCAGCCAAGAAACTAGGGTCTGGGAGACCCAGTACTTC. Residues: CASSQETRVWETQYF. V usage is TRBV4-2 and J usage is TRBJ2-5; D perhaps matches TRBD2 (5 bases). Looked up from germline, CDR1 is LGHNA and CDR2 is YNFKEQ. Trimming removed 0 bases at V and 5 bases at J, with 13 bases between. The CDR3 length is 15 residues.

The chain links TRBV4-2 to TRBJ1-4, with 7 bases fitting TRBD1. V was pared by 3 bases and J by 4 bases, with 5 bases of the junction left unmatched. CDR3 length equals 15 residues. Germline loops: CDR1 LGHNA, CDR2 YNFKEQ. CDR3 in amino acids: CASSQETGINEKLFF. The CDR3 nucleotides read TGTGCCAGCAGCCAGGAGACAGGGATTAATGAAAAACTGTTTTTT.

The chain employs TRBV14 and TRBJ2-5; TRBD2 is a possible D gene (7 bases). The CDR3 is 15 residues long. The ends were cut back, 1 base at V and 6 bases at J, with 15 bases in the middle. Germline assignment: CDR1 SGHDN and CDR2 FVKESK. CDR3 amino acids: CASSQATGGRKTQYF. The CDR3 DNA is TGTGCCAGCAGCCAAGCAACGGGGGGCCGGAAGACCCAGTACTTC. The whole variable domain, filled in from reference TRBV14 and TRBJ2-5, reads EAGVTQFPSHSVIEKGQTVTLRCDPISGHDNLYWYRRVMGKEIKFLLHFVKESKQDESGMPNNRFLAERTGGTYSTLKVQPAELEDSGVYFCASSQATGGRKTQYFGPGTRLLVL.

Concerning this clone: Other DNA sequences of this sample code for an identical CDR3. V is TRBV18 and J is TRBJ1-1; weak D call: TRBD1 (5 bases). Trimming cost V 3 bases and J 1 base, with 6 bases left between them. The length of the CDR3 is 13 residues. Germline CDR1 reads KGHSH; CDR2 reads LQKENI. The CDR3 bases are TGTGCCAGCTCACCTCAGGGGAACACTGAAGCTTTCTTT. Its translation: CASSPQGNTEAFF.

This CDR3 is CASSEDLDDEQFF. The CDR3 DNA reads TGTGCCAGCAGTGAAGACCTCGACGATGAGCAGTTCTTC. V gene TRBV6-1 combines with J gene TRBJ2-1; D is uncertain. Looked up from germline, CDR1 is MNHNS and CDR2 is SASEGT. The CDR3 is 13 residues long. Deletions cut 1 base from V and 8 bases from J, with 9 bases between.

This clone occurred a few times. The V call is TRBV4-2, the J call TRBJ1-4, with a tentative D call TRBD1 (6 bases). The germline CDR1 and CDR2 sequences are LGHNA and YNFKEQ. The CDR3 sequence is 14 residues long. V lost 4 bases, J lost 5 bases, and 11 bases lay in between. The CDR3 DNA reads TGTGCCAGCAGCCGACAGGTCGAAAATGAAAAACTGTTTTTT. Protein sequence: CASSRQVENEKLFF.

This sequence joins TRBV4-2 and TRBJ1-2, with D uncertain. CDR1 and CDR2 (germline): LGHNA, YNFKEQ. V lost 0 bases and J lost 5, with 10 bases in between. The CDR3 covers 14 residues. CDR3 region: CASSQDRSAYGYTF. The CDR3 nucleotides are TGTGCCAGCAGCCAAGATCGGTCGGCGTATGGCTACACCTTC.

This clone has only a few counts. The gene calls are TRBV18 and TRBJ1-2, with D maybe TRBD1 (6 bases). Germline CDR1 reads KGHSH; CDR2 reads LQKENI. The V end lost 2 bases, the J end lost 6 bases, and 10 bases lay between the germline ends. The CDR3 runs to 13 residues. CDR3 protein: CASSPAQGDGYTF. For the CDR3, the DNA is TGTGCCAGCTCACCAGCACAGGGCGATGGCTACACCTTC.

V usage is TRBV5-5 and J usage is TRBJ2-7; 16 nucleotides align to TRBD2. V dropped 3 bases and J dropped 3; count of bases not matched to a gene: 3. Germline assignment: CDR1 SGHKS and CDR2 YYEKEE (reference sequence). The CDR3 runs to 16 residues. The CDR3 protein is CASSSGTSGRVYEQYF. The DNA of the CDR3 is TGTGCCAGCAGCTCCGGGACTAGCGGGAGGGTCTACGAGCAGTACTTC.

This clone appeared once. The rearrangement links TRBV28 to TRBJ1-1, with D perhaps TRBD1 (6 bases). V lost 2 bases, J lost 3 bases, and 10 bases lay in between. The germline gives CDR1 MDHEN, CDR2 SYDVKM. The CDR3 runs 14 residues. The CDR3 DNA reads TGTGCCAGCAGTTTACCAGGGGAGCACACTGAAGCTTTCTTT. This translates into CASSLPGEHTEAFF.

The chain employs TRBV28 and TRBJ2-2; the D is unclear. Germline CDR1 reads MDHEN; CDR2 reads SYDVKM. The CDR3 sequence is 15 residues long. Deletions cut 1 base from V and 2 bases from J, with 8 bases between. The CDR3 is CASSLFGVNTGELFF. As DNA, the CDR3 is TGTGCCAGCAGTTTATTTGGGGTTAACACCGGGGAGCTGTTTTTT.